Sequencing of this T cell receptor beta chain was carried out in a study of vaccination and CD4 T cells after COVID-19. Looking at the study overall: A median of around 110 days (range 35 to 161) separated diagnosis from post-COVID sampling. Cells were stimulated with overlapping spike peptide pools from SARS-CoV-2, HCoV-NL63, HCoV-OC43 and HCoV-229E. Regarding the study as a whole: Spike mono-reactivity marked 304 of 307 vaccine-specific clones in convalescent patients.

For this clonotype: Its antigen is not known.

Described treatment: roughly 10-day PBMC culture with coronavirus spike peptide pools or control peptides (ViraFEST assay). The Oncomine TCR Beta short-read assay sequenced DNA from cultured CD4+ T cells. Each CDR3 protein is one row after TCRdb ran MiXCR on the PCR reads. The repertoire consists of fewer than 20,000 distinct CDR3 sequences, with around half occurring once and the leading ten covering about 13%. The source is a human donor who had recovered from COVID-19. What was sequenced was CD4+ T cells from blood, cultured in vitro.

The CDR3 reads CASSPSSTQHF. The DNA for the CDR3 is TGTGCCAGCAGCCCATCCTCAACCCAGCATTTT. The V call is TRBV14, the J call TRBJ1-5; D not resolved. Germline CDR1 SGHDN, CDR2 FVKESK. The CDR3 sequence is 11 residues long. V was clipped by 4 bases and J by 11 bases, with 9 bases between them.